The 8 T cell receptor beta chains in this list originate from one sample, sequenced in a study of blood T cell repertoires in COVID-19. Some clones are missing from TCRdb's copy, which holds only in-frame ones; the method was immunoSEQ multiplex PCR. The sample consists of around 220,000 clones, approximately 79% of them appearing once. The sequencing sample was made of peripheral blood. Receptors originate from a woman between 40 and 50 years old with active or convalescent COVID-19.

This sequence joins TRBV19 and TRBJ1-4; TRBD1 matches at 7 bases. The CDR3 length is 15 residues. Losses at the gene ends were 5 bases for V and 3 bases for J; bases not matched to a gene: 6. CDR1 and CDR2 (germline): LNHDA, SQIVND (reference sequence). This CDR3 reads CASSSFGQANEKLFF. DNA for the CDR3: TGTGCCAGTAGTTCTTTCGGACAGGCTAATGAAAAACTGTTTTTT.

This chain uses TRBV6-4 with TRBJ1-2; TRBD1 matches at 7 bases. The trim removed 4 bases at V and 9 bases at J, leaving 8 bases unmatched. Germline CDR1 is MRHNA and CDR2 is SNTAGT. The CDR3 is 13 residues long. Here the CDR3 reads CASSGGQASRYTF. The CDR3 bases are TGTGCCAGCAGTGGTGGACAGGCGAGTCGCTACACCTTC.

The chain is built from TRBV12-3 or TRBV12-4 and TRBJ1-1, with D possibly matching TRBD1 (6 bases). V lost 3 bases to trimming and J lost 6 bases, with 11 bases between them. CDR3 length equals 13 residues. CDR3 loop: CASSFGGASEAFF. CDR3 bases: TGTGCCAGCAGTTTCGGGGGGGCCTCTGAAGCTTTCTTT.

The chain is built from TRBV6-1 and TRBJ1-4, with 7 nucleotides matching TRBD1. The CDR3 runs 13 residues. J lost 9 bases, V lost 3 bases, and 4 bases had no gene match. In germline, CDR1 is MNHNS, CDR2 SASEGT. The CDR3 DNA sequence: TGTGCCAGCAGTGAGACAGGGCTGAAAAAACTGTTTTTT. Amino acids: CASSETGLKKLFF.

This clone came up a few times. DNA of the CDR3: TGTGCCAGTAGTATCGGCCCACAGGGCGGCTACACCTTC. This sequence encodes CASSIGPQGGYTF. The chain is built from TRBV19 and TRBJ1-2, with a tentative D call TRBD1 (6 bases). The V end was cut by 3 bases, the J end by 8 bases, with 13 bases between. Germline loops: CDR1 LNHDA, CDR2 SQIVND (reference sequence). The CDR3 has 13 residues.

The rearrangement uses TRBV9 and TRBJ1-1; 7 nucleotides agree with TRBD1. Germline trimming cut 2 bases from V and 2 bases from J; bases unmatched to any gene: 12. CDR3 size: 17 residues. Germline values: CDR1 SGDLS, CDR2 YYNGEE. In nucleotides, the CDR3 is TGTGCCAGCAGCGTGGACCGGGACAGAGGGCCAAACACTGAAGCTTTCTTT. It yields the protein CASSVDRDRGPNTEAFF.

For the CDR3, the DNA is TGTGCCAGCAGCTTCCGGAGGAACACTGAAGCTTTCTTT. Its translation: CASSFRRNTEAFF. J is TRBJ1-1 and V is TRBV5-4; D is ambiguous. The germline V gene encodes CDR1 SGHNT and CDR2 YYREEE (reference sequence). Trimming left V 2 bases short and J 1 base short, with 6 bases between. This CDR3 contains 13 residues.

CDR3 residues: CASSVSRGTDNEQFF. CDR3 nucleotide sequence: TGTGCCAGCAGTGTGTCACGGGGGACCGACAATGAGCAGTTCTTC. The chain is built from TRBV2 and TRBJ2-1, with D possibly being TRBD2 (6 bases). The CDR3 is 15 amino acids. Trimming took off 4 bases at V and 5 bases at J, with 15 bases between the two ends. Germline V gene lookup returns CDR1 SNHLY and CDR2 FYNNEI. Using reference TRBV2 and TRBJ2-1 for the parts outside the CDR3, the full variable domain is EPEVTQTPSHQVTQMGQEVILRCVPISNHLYFYWYRQILGQKVEFLVSFYNNEISEKSEIFDDQFSVERPDGSNFTLKIRSTKLEDSAMYFCASSVSRGTDNEQFFGPGTRLTVL.